The 9 T cell receptor beta chains below come from one sample, sequenced in a study of Graves' ophthalmopathy and Graves' hyperthyroidism. Amplified TCR beta CDR3 regions were obtained using RNA transcripts as template. Investigators did first-round RT-PCR with HTBI primers, then second-round multiplex PCR. TCRdb redid the calling of the multiplex PCR reads with MiXCR, one entry per CDR3 protein. The profile covers 450,000 to 600,000 distinct CDR3 sequences, with 39% appearing a single time and around 4.6% taken by the ten largest. Sequences were obtained from peripheral blood or thyroid tissue (not recorded which). These receptor sequences come from an adult man with Graves' hyperthyroidism.

This clonotype has only one observation. The chain couples TRBV15 to TRBJ2-7; perhaps D is TRBD1 or TRBD2 (5 bases each). Germline CDR1 reads LNHNV; CDR2 reads YYDKDF (reference sequence). This CDR3 has 14 amino acids. Trimming shortened V by 5 bases and J by 3 bases, and 14 bases separated the two germline ends. CDR3 sequence: CATSPGTPGYEQYF. CDR3 in DNA: TGTGCCACCAGCCCCGGGACGCCTGGCTACGAGCAGTACTTC.

This clonotype showed up just once. The germline gene is not matched at one end of the junction; a read error may be the cause. The chain has TRBV7-2 and TRBJ2-5; D is unresolved. CDR1 SGHTA and CDR2 FQGNSA come from the germline V gene. CDR3 length: 16 amino acids. CDR3 region: CASSLRHLRYQEIQYF. DNA for the CDR3: TGTGCCAGCAGTTTGAGGCACCTGCGATACCAAGAGATCCAGTACTTC.

The V gene is TRBV19, the J gene TRBJ2-2, with D possibly matching TRBD2 (6 bases). Germline lookup yields CDR1 LNHDA and CDR2 SQIVND (reference sequence). The CDR3 is 16 amino acids. Trimming took 1 base from V and 2 from J, leaving 11 bases between them. The CDR3 reads CASSIGGGINTGELFF. In nucleotides, the CDR3 is TGTGCCAGTAGTATAGGTGGGGGGATTAACACCGGGGAGCTGTTTTTT.

This clonotype was seen ten or more times. The chain carries TRBV12-3 or TRBV12-4 and TRBJ2-6, with 8 bases fitting TRBD1. J was trimmed by 0 bases and V by 4 bases; bases with no gene match: 8. The CDR3 consists of 18 residues. In nucleotides, the CDR3 is TGTGCCAGCAGTTACGGACAGGGCGTCCTCTCTGGGGCCAACGTCCTGACTTTC. As protein: CASSYGQGVLSGANVLTF.

The chain is built from TRBV29-1 and TRBJ2-7; 12 positions match TRBD2. This CDR3 has 15 amino acids. Germline trimming cut 4 bases from V and 5 bases from J; bases unmatched to any gene: 9. Germline V gene lookup returns CDR1 SQVTM and CDR2 ANQGSEA. Written as DNA, the CDR3 is TGCAGCGTTGTGGGTCTAGCGGGAGGGCTGCACGAGCAGTACTTC. Its protein product is CSVVGLAGGLHEQYF.

The chain combines TRBV20-1 with TRBJ2-5, with TRBD2 matching 10 bases. The CDR3 spans 16 residues. The ends lost 0 bases at V and 1 base at J; junction bases unmatched: 5. Germline V gene sequence: CDR1 DFQATT, CDR2 SNEGSKA (reference sequence). The CDR3, as DNA: TGCAGTGCTAGAGATCTTGGACTAGCGGTCCAAGAGACCCAGTACTTC. Translating gives CSARDLGLAVQETQYF.

This clonotype was counted at least ten times. The CDR3, as DNA: TGCGCCAGCAACGCCCAGGGTGTAGGGTATGGCTACACCTTC. Protein sequence: CASNAQGVGYGYTF. V and J are TRBV5-1 and TRBJ1-2; possibly TRBD1 for D (5 bases). Germline V gives CDR1 SGHRS, CDR2 YFSETQ. The CDR3 sequence is 14 residues long. The germline V and J ends were trimmed by 6 bases and 5 bases, with 17 bases remaining between them.

The chain joins TRBV12-3 or TRBV12-4 to TRBJ1-4, with a weak D call TRBD1 (5 bases). V gave up 7 bases and J gave up 7 bases, with 16 bases separating them. CDR3 length: 14 residues. The DNA for the CDR3 is TGTGCCAGCACCCCCCCGGGTGGGGGTGAAAAACTGTTTTTT. Protein product: CASTPPGGGEKLFF.

The chain employs TRBV29-1 and TRBJ2-5; no definite D call. The CDR3 is 13 amino acids. Germline assignment: CDR1 SQVTM and CDR2 ANQGSEA. The CDR3 sequence is CSTPSDGQETQYF. The CDR3 coding sequence is TGCAGTACTCCTTCGGACGGACAAGAGACCCAGTACTTC.